One and the same sample provided the 8 T cell receptor beta chains below, sequenced in a study of OX40 agonist ivuxolimab in advanced cancers. Sequencing used immunoSEQ multiplex PCR; TCRdb keeps in-frame clones, though not all of them. The sample has approximately 82,000 clones; roughly 85% are singletons. The material sequenced was CD4+ or CD8+ T cells sorted from blood, taken in a trial of the OX40 agonist ivuxolimab. The receptors come from an adult with an advanced solid tumor such as melanoma, head and neck, liver or kidney cancer.

The chain recombines TRBV10-3 with TRBJ1-1; D uncertain. With 2 bases removed from V and 0 bases from J, the gap between germline ends came to 7 bases. Germline values: CDR1 ENHRY, CDR2 SYGVKD. This CDR3 has 14 amino acids. Written as DNA, the CDR3 is TGTGCCATCAGTGAGGACGGCATGAACACTGAAGCTTTCTTT. Translated: CAISEDGMNTEAFF.

The chain combines TRBV2 with TRBJ2-7; weak D call: TRBD2 (5 bases). Germline assignment: CDR1 SNHLY and CDR2 FYNNEI. The CDR3 contains 12 residues. With 7 bases removed from V and 2 bases from J, the gap between germline ends came to 9 bases. As DNA, the CDR3 is TGTGCCAGCATGAGCGGCCCCTACGAGCAGTACTTC. Translating gives CASMSGPYEQYF.

The CDR3 protein is CASSWGDRFYEQYF. CDR3 DNA: TGCGCCAGCAGCTGGGGGGACAGGTTTTACGAGCAGTACTTC. The chain carries TRBV5-1 and TRBJ2-7; 8 positions match TRBD1. V shed 3 bases and J 4 bases; nucleotides not matched to a gene: 6. The CDR3 is 14 amino acids. Germline loops: CDR1 SGHRS, CDR2 YFSETQ.

This rearrangement joins TRBV6-5 to TRBJ1-4; the D gene is possibly TRBD1 (5 bases). Trimming took off 0 bases at V and 5 bases at J, with 13 bases between the two ends. The length of the CDR3 is 16 residues. The germline V gene encodes CDR1 MNHEY and CDR2 SVGAGI. CDR3 nucleotide sequence: TGTGCCAGCAGTTACTCGTATTACGGGGGAAATGAAAAACTGTTTTTT. Translation gives CASSYSYYGGNEKLFF.

The V gene is TRBV2, the J gene TRBJ2-6, with TRBD1 as a possible D gene (5 bases). CDR1 is SNHLY and CDR2 is FYNNEI in the germline V gene. This CDR3 contains 13 residues. Trimming left V 6 bases short and J 2 bases short, with 5 bases between. The CDR3, as DNA: TGTGCCAGCAGGGGGCCTGGGGCCAACGTCCTGACTTTC. It codes for CASRGPGANVLTF.

This chain links TRBV29-1 with TRBJ2-3; D uncertain. This CDR3 region has 13 residues. V lost 1 base, J lost 5 bases, and 10 bases lay in between. Germline V gene lookup returns CDR1 SQVTM and CDR2 ANQGSEA. The CDR3 loop reads CSVEGPGLDTQYF. The CDR3 nucleotides read TGCAGCGTTGAAGGCCCCGGCCTAGATACGCAGTATTTT.

The chain couples TRBV11-2 to TRBJ2-3, with a tentative D call TRBD1 (6 bases). The germline CDR1 and CDR2 sequences are SGHAT and FQNNGV. With 1 base removed from V and 9 bases from J, the gap between germline ends came to 17 bases. The CDR3 is 15 amino acids. The CDR3 here is CASSLVGTQVDTQYF. In DNA form, the CDR3 reads TGTGCCAGCAGCTTAGTAGGGACACAGGTAGACACGCAGTATTTT.

The V and J genes are TRBV5-4 and TRBJ2-1, with TRBD2 as a possible D gene (7 bases). The CDR3 loop spans 15 amino acids. Trimming cost V 3 bases and J 6 bases, with 16 bases left between them. Germline assignment: CDR1 SGHNT and CDR2 YYREEE (reference sequence). Here the CDR3 DNA reads TGTGCCAGCAGCTATACCCGGGGGGCGGGCAATGAGCAGTTCTTC. Its translation is CASSYTRGAGNEQFF.